The 16 T cell receptor beta chains given below trace back to one sample, sequenced in a study of tumor-infiltrating lymphocytes in primary liver carcinoma. RNA was extracted from whole blood without cell sorting, alongside germline DNA. The template, 500 ng total RNA, yielded TCR beta cDNA made with a constant-region primer. ARM-PCR, slightly modified, supplied the TCR beta libraries through three nested multiplex PCR rounds. TRBV1-TRBV30 forward and Cbeta reverse primers drove the first two approximately 10-cycle rounds. A single record per CDR3 protein comes from TCRdb applying MiXCR to the multiplex PCR reads. The profile covers about 300,000 distinct CDR3 sequences, with 65% appearing a single time and approximately 9% taken by the ten largest. Sequencing input: peripheral blood. The receptors shown here come from a middle-aged man with primary liver carcinoma and hepatitis B virus infection.

V and J are TRBV5-4 and TRBJ2-1; possible D gene TRBD2, 6 bases. CDR1 and CDR2 from the germline V gene are SGHNT and YYREEE (reference sequence). CDR3 length equals 15 residues. With 3 bases removed from V and 3 bases from J, the gap between germline ends came to 13 bases. CDR3: CASSWGISGYNEQFF. CDR3 DNA sequence: TGTGCCAGCAGCTGGGGGATTAGCGGCTACAATGAGCAGTTCTTC.

About this clonotype: A clone one base away is much larger, so this may be a read error. The rearrangement joins TRBV6-1 to TRBJ1-5; TRBD1 is a possible D gene (5 bases). CDR3 length equals 14 residues. Germline assignment: CDR1 MNHNS and CDR2 SASEGT. V gave up 3 bases and J gave up 7 bases, with 13 bases separating them. In nucleotides, the CDR3 is TGTGCCAGCAGTGAGGGGGTGCGAGTACAGCCCCAGCATTTT. Protein: CASSEGVRVQPQHF.

The rearrangement links TRBV5-4 to TRBJ2-4; D is unresolved. With 5 bases removed from V and 4 bases from J, the gap between germline ends came to 16 bases. The CDR3 is 15 residues long. CDR1 is SGHNT, CDR2 YYREEE, per germline (reference sequence). CDR3 nucleotide sequence: TGTGCCAGCAGTCACGGAAATTCCCCGAAAAACATTCAGTACTTC. It encodes CASSHGNSPKNIQYF.

This clonotype was recorded once. A much larger clone lies a single base off, so this may be a read error. No DNA is shown, since the ends of the CDR3 on it are uncertain; the CDR3 is the one TCRdb lists. V gene TRBV29-1 combines with J gene TRBJ2-7. The CDR3 comprises 13 residues, both ends counted. Germline loops: CDR1 SQVTM, CDR2 ANQGSEA. The CDR3 here is CSVAWGSSYEQHF.

This clonotype came up once. The germline gene is not matched at one end of the junction; a read error may be the cause. This chain uses TRBV6-2 or TRBV6-3 with TRBJ2-2, with D tentatively TRBD1 or TRBD2 (6 bases each). Germline CDR1 is MNHEY and CDR2 is SVGEGT. The CDR3 spans 14 residues. The CDR3 sequence: CASSYGGDTGELFF. CDR3 DNA: TGTGCCAGCAGTTACGGCGGGGACACTGGGGAGCTGTTTTTT.

The chain is built from TRBV7-9 and TRBJ2-3; the D gene is possibly TRBD2 (5 bases). The CDR3 has 17 residues. Germline-derived CDR1 and CDR2 are SEHNR and FQNEAQ (reference sequence). Trimming took off 1 base at V and 0 bases at J, with 14 bases between the two ends. As DNA, the CDR3 is TGTGCCAGCAGCTTAGGCGGGTCGTCCTATAGCACAGATACGCAGTATTTT. This codes for CASSLGGSSYSTDTQYF.

Worth noting for this clonotype: At one boundary the junction diverges from the germline segment, which might be a read error. V gene TRBV11-1 combines with J gene TRBJ1-1, with D maybe TRBD1 (5 bases). This CDR3 has 15 amino acids. The germline V gene has CDR1 SGHAT and CDR2 FQDESV (reference sequence). The CDR3, as DNA: TGTGCCAGCAGCCATCGACAGTCTTCGAACATTGAAGCTCTCTTT. Translated, it gives CASSHRQSSNIEALF.

About this clonotype: A read error may be the cause here, since a much bigger clone is one base away. V gene TRBV5-4 combines with J gene TRBJ2-1, with TRBD2 as a possible D gene (6 bases). The CDR3 contains 14 residues. Germline loops: CDR1 SGHNT, CDR2 YYREEE (reference sequence). The CDR3 loop reads CVSSVDPTGDEQFF. In DNA form, the CDR3 reads TGTGTCAGCAGCGTGGACCCAACGGGGGATGAGCAGTTCTTC.

For this clonotype: A read error is possible here, since a much larger clone lies one base away. V is TRBV6-1 and J is TRBJ2-7, with 9 nucleotides matching TRBD1. The germline V gene encodes CDR1 MNHNS and CDR2 SASEGT. The CDR3 loop spans 13 amino acids. The CDR3 coding sequence is TGTGCCAGCAGAACAGGGGGCGGATACGATCAGTACTTC. As protein: CASRTGGGYDQYF.

This clonotype was seen at least ten times. This chain's CDR3 is CASVVGYGYTF. The CDR3 DNA sequence: TGTGCCAGCGTGGTCGGCTATGGCTACACCTTC. V usage is TRBV6-1 and J usage is TRBJ1-2; D remains ambiguous. The germline V gene has CDR1 MNHNS and CDR2 SASEGT. This CDR3 contains 11 residues. The V end lost 8 bases, the J end lost 4 bases, and 8 bases lay between the germline ends.

In the case of this clonotype: This could be a read error, since a much larger clone is one nucleotide away. The CDR3 DNA is TGTGCCAACAGTTTAGCGGAGCTCACAGATACGCAGTATTTT. This sequence encodes CANSLAELTDTQYF. This chain links TRBV6-5 with TRBJ2-3; the D gene is possibly TRBD2 (6 bases). In germline, CDR1 is MNHEY, CDR2 SVGAGI. This CDR3 is built from 14 residues.

As to this clonotype: The junction differs from germline at one of its ends, possibly a read error. The CDR3 DNA sequence: TGTGACAGCAGCAAGAAGGGGGGGACAGGGGTCTCCACCGGGGAGCTGTTTTTT. Its translation is CDSSKKGGTGVSTGELFF. The chain uses TRBV5-4 and TRBJ2-2; 10 bases are shared with TRBD1. The germline V gene has CDR1 SGHNT and CDR2 YYREEE (reference sequence). The CDR3 loop spans 18 amino acids.

Remarks on this clonotype: A much larger clonotype is one base distant, so this may be a read error. The J gene is TRBJ2-1, the V gene TRBV29-1; 12 bases agree with TRBD2. Germline CDR1 and CDR2: SQVTM and ANQGSEA. The CDR3 has 15 amino acids. The CDR3 loop is CTVEPGLAGGGEQFF. The DNA of the CDR3 is TGCACCGTTGAACCGGGGCTAGCGGGAGGGGGTGAGCAGTTCTTC.

In regard to this clonotype: A clone one base away is much larger, so this may be a read error. In DNA, the CDR3 is TGCGTCAGCAGCCCCCGGGACAGGGGTGGCGGAAACACCATATATTTT. This translates into CVSSPRDRGGGNTIYF. V usage is TRBV4-1 and J usage is TRBJ1-3; 10 bases agree with TRBD1. CDR3 length: 16 residues. CDR1 and CDR2 (germline): MGHRA, YSYEKL.

In regard to this clonotype: A clone one base away is much larger, so this may be a read error. CDR3 nucleotide sequence: TGTGCCAGCAATGTGGGGACTACCTCCTACAATGAGCAGTTCTTC. It is translated as CASNVGTTSYNEQFF. The genes are TRBV6-1 and TRBJ2-1; 7 bases are shared with TRBD2. V was clipped by 7 bases and J by 0 bases; unmatched bases: 6. CDR1 is MNHNS, CDR2 SASEGT, per germline. The CDR3 length is 15 residues.

A remark on this clonotype: Germline and junction disagree at one end, which may indicate a read error. The rearrangement uses TRBV28 and TRBJ1-2; 7 nucleotides agree with TRBD1. Germline assignment: CDR1 MDHEN and CDR2 SYDVKM. The CDR3 contains 15 residues. CDR3 residues: CASSSRVQGNYGYSF. The CDR3, as DNA: TGTGCCAGCAGTTCGAGGGTACAGGGGAACTATGGCTACAGCTTC.